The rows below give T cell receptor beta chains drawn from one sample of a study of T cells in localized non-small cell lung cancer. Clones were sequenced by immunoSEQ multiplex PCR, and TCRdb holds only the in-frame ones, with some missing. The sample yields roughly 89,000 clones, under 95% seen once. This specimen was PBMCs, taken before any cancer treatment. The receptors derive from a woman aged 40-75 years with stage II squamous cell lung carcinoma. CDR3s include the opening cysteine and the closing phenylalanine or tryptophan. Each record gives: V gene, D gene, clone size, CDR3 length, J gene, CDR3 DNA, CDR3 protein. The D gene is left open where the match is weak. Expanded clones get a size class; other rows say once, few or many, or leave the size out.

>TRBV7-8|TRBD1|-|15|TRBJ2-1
TGTGCCAGCAGCTTAGACCAGGGGGCCTACAATGAGCAGTTCTTC
CASSLDQGAYNEQFF
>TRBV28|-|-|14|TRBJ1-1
TGTGCCAGCAGCCGCACGATCATGAACACTGAAGCTTTCTTT
CASSRTIMNTEAFF
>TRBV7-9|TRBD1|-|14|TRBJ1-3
TGTGCCAGCAGCGAGAGGGACAGTAGAAACACCATATATTTT
CASSERDSRNTIYF
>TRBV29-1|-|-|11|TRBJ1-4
TGCAGCGTAAGACATCTCGAAAAACTGTTTTTT
CSVRHLEKLFF
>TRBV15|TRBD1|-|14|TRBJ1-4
TGTGCCACCAGATTAGGGGGCCTTAATGAAAAACTGTTTTTT
CATRLGGLNEKLFF
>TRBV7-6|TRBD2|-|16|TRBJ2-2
TGTGCCAGCAGCTTAAGAGCGGGGAAGAACACCGGGGAGCTGTTTTTT
CASSLRAGKNTGELFF
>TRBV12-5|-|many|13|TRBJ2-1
TGTGCTAGTGGTTTGGTAGCGGACAATGAGCAGTTCTTC
CASGLVADNEQFF
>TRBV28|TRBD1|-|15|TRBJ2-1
TGTGCCAGCAGTGGAGGACAGGTAGGGGACAATGAGCAGTTCTTC
CASSGGQVGDNEQFF
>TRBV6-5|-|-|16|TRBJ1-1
TGTGCCAGCAGTTACGCCGACTCGGTAGGGAACACTGAAGCTTTCTTT
CASSYADSVGNTEAFF
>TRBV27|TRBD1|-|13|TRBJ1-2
TGTGCCAGCAGTTCCCGGGACAGCTATGGCTACACCTTC
CASSSRDSYGYTF
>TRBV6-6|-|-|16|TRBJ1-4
TGTGCCAGCAGTTACCCCTTCTCCCCGCCTAATGAAAAACTGTTTTTT
CASSYPFSPPNEKLFF
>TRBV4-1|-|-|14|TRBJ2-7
TGCGCCAGCAGCGGGCGGGACAACTCCTACGAGCAGTACTTC
CASSGRDNSYEQYF
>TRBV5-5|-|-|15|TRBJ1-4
TGTGCCAGCAGCCGCAGGCTTTCCCTCAATGAAAAACTGTTTTTT
CASSRRLSLNEKLFF
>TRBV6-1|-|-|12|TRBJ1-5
TGTGCCAGCTCGGAGGGCGGGCAGCCCCAGCATTTT
CASSEGGQPQHF
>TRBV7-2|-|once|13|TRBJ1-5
TGTGCCAGCAGCTTAAGGGACGGGCAGCCCCAGCATTTT
CASSLRDGQPQHF
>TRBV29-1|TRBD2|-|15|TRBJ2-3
TGCAGCACCCTACTAGCGGGGGTGGGCACAGATACGCAGTATTTT
CSTLLAGVGTDTQYF